The 27 T cell receptor beta chains listed next were all sequenced from one sample in a study of T cell repertoires in cytomegalovirus infection. TCRdb analysed the reads with MiXCR anew, one entry per CDR3 protein. The sample lists around 130,000 distinct CDR3 sequences, roughly 9% occurring once. The sequenced sample was PBMCs. Source of these receptors: a human donor in good health (CMV status not recorded). Some clones in this sample may be carry-over from other donors' samples.

The rearrangement joins TRBV4-2 to TRBJ2-7, with D possibly being TRBD2 (5 bases). Per germline, CDR1 LGHNA and CDR2 YNFKEQ. The CDR3 covers 13 residues. V was clipped by 4 bases and J by 6 bases, with 13 bases between them. CDR3 sequence reads: CASSPGSLGEQYF. The CDR3, as DNA: TGTGCCAGCAGCCCCGGCTCACTAGGCGAGCAGTACTTC.

Ten or more counts support this clonotype. This sequence joins TRBV15 and TRBJ2-7, with 10 bases aligning to TRBD1. CDR1 and CDR2 from the germline V gene are LNHNV and YYDKDF (reference sequence). CDR3 length: 16 residues. With 0 bases clipped from V and 9 bases from J, the junction kept 11 bases outside the gene matches. DNA of the CDR3: TGTGCCACCAGCAGAGATCTTCCGGGACAGGGGAAGGGGCAGTACTTC. Translation gives CATSRDLPGQGKGQYF. Combining the CDR3 with reference TRBV15 and TRBJ2-7 gives the whole variable domain DAMVIQNPRYQVTQFGKPVTLSCSQTLNHNVMYWYQQKSSQAPKLLFHYYDKDFNNEADTPDNFQSRRPNTSFCFLDIRSPGLGDTAMYLCATSRDLPGQGKGQYFGPGTRLTVT.

This clonotype appeared many times. The chain couples TRBV7-2 to TRBJ1-1, with TRBD1 as a possible D gene (5 bases). Germline V lookup: CDR1 SGHTA, CDR2 FQGNSA. This CDR3 comprises 14 residues. The ends were cut back, 5 bases at V and 4 bases at J, with 14 bases in the middle. The CDR3 region is CASSPPGRSTEAFF. The CDR3 DNA sequence: TGTGCCAGCAGCCCCCCAGGGCGAAGCACTGAAGCTTTCTTT.

The V gene is TRBV20-1, the J gene TRBJ2-7; unclear D gene. CDR3 length: 13 amino acids. The germline CDR1 and CDR2 sequences are DFQATT and SNEGSKA (reference sequence). V dropped 3 bases and J dropped 5 bases, with 14 bases sitting between them. The CDR3 sequence: CSASMVVSDEQYF. The CDR3 nucleotides are TGCAGTGCTAGTATGGTCGTTTCGGACGAGCAGTACTTC.

In its sample, this clonotype was seen a few times. The rearrangement links TRBV28 to TRBJ2-5; 8 nucleotides agree with TRBD2. V dropped 5 bases and J dropped 5; count of bases not matched to a gene: 13. The CDR3 runs to 16 residues. Germline V gene data show CDR1 as MDHEN and CDR2 as SYDVKM. The CDR3 sequence: CASSLLAGGAGETQYF. The CDR3 DNA follows: TGTGCCAGCAGTCTCCTGGCGGGGGGCGCGGGGGAGACCCAGTACTTC.

This clonotype was picked up a small number of times. The rearrangement joins TRBV20-1 to TRBJ1-1; TRBD1 is a possible D gene (5 bases). The CDR3 covers 12 residues. V dropped 6 bases and J dropped 6 bases, with 14 bases sitting between them. Germline V gives CDR1 DFQATT, CDR2 SNEGSKA (reference sequence). This CDR3 reads CSARDPIAEAFF. The CDR3 DNA is TGCAGTGCCCGGGACCCTATCGCTGAAGCTTTCTTT.

This clonotype was seen at least ten times. The chain links TRBV7-8 to TRBJ2-1; 9 bases match TRBD2. Germline assignment: CDR1 SGHVS and CDR2 FQNEAQ. V was clipped by 3 bases and J by 9 bases; unmatched bases: 18. The CDR3 length is 18 residues. The CDR3 sequence: CASSFYPRGGGAPIEQFF. Written as DNA, the CDR3 is TGTGCCAGCAGCTTTTACCCTCGTGGCGGGGGGGCCCCAATTGAGCAGTTCTTC.

This clonotype was counted at least ten times. The genes are TRBV6-2 or TRBV6-3 and TRBJ2-1; D may be TRBD1 (6 bases). Trimming cost V 7 bases and J 7 bases, with 14 bases left between them. Germline CDR1 reads MNHEY; CDR2 reads SVGEGT. The CDR3 extends over 13 amino acids. Written as DNA, the CDR3 is TGTGCCAGCACCAGGGGAAAAGGGAATGAGCAGTTCTTC. This sequence encodes CASTRGKGNEQFF.

There are many counts of this clonotype. The chain combines TRBV28 with TRBJ1-6, with D perhaps matching TRBD1 (5 bases). Germline V gene sequence: CDR1 MDHEN, CDR2 SYDVKM. The CDR3 extends over 14 amino acids. V lost 7 bases and J 6 bases, leaving 13 bases between the germline ends. The CDR3 spells CASNVAGFNSPLHF. For the CDR3, the DNA is TGTGCCAGCAACGTGGCAGGGTTTAATTCACCCCTCCACTTT.

This clonotype appeared many times. The V and J genes are TRBV20-1 and TRBJ1-2, with a weak D call TRBD1 (5 bases). This CDR3 is 12 amino acids long. Germline V gene data show CDR1 as DFQATT and CDR2 as SNEGSKA (reference sequence). Trimming removed 6 bases at V and 5 bases at J, with 13 bases between. CDR3 sequence: CSANTGNYGYTF. CDR3 in DNA: TGCAGTGCCAACACAGGAAATTATGGCTACACCTTC.

This clonotype was counted at least ten times. V is TRBV7-2 and J is TRBJ2-1, with D hard to call. In germline, CDR1 is SGHTA, CDR2 FQGNSA. V was pared by 5 bases and J by 8 bases, with 10 bases between. The CDR3 extends over 12 amino acids. This CDR3 reads CASSPAVHEQFF. CDR3 nucleotides: TGTGCCAGCAGCCCCGCGGTCCATGAGCAGTTCTTC.

This clonotype was picked up many times. The chain couples TRBV7-3 to TRBJ1-1; 7 bases fit TRBD1. J lost 1 base, V lost 2 bases, and 10 bases had no gene match. The CDR3 covers 17 residues. Germline CDR1 and CDR2: SGHTA and FQGTGA. The CDR3, as DNA: TGTGCCAGCAGCTTACCCGCGCGGGGACAGAAGAACACTGAAGCTTTCTTT. Its protein product is CASSLPARGQKNTEAFF.

This clonotype has a count of ten or more. This chain joins TRBV11-2 and TRBJ2-3; D tentatively reads TRBD1 or TRBD2 (7 bases each). This CDR3 has 14 residues. Trimming took 1 base from V and 6 from J, leaving 11 bases between them. Germline V gene sequence: CDR1 SGHAT, CDR2 FQNNGV. The CDR3 nucleotides read TGTGCCAGCAGCTTAGGACAGGGAGGGGATACGCAGTATTTT. Its translation: CASSLGQGGDTQYF.

This clonotype was seen many times. The genes are TRBV12-3 or TRBV12-4 and TRBJ2-7; D perhaps matches TRBD2 (5 bases). Trimming stripped 3 bases from V and 5 bases from J, with 14 bases between. The CDR3 loop spans 14 amino acids. This CDR3 reads CASSLSTRGHEQYF. The CDR3 DNA follows: TGTGCCAGCAGTTTGAGCACCCGGGGTCACGAGCAGTACTTC.

There are a few counts of this clonotype. The genes are TRBV18 and TRBJ2-5; D not certain. V was cut by 3 bases and J by 5 bases, with 10 bases left in between. The CDR3 sequence is 13 residues long. CDR1 and CDR2 from the germline V gene are KGHSH and LQKENI. The CDR3 loop reads CASSPSPAETQYF. CDR3 nucleotides: TGTGCCAGCTCACCCTCACCCGCGGAGACCCAGTACTTC.

The table lists this clonotype with many counts. The genes are TRBV7-2 and TRBJ1-5; 10 bases match TRBD1. The V segment lost 5 bases and the J segment 1 base; nucleotides outside the gene matches: 5. Germline CDR1 and CDR2: SGHTA and FQGNSA. The CDR3 loop spans 16 amino acids. CDR3 protein: CASSLRQGASNQPQHF. In nucleotides, the CDR3 is TGTGCCAGCAGCCTGAGACAGGGGGCCAGCAATCAGCCCCAGCATTTT.

This clonotype was seen ten or more times. This chain's CDR3 is CASSFGGGAPGELFF. The DNA for the CDR3 is TGTGCCAGCAGTTTCGGCGGGGGGGCGCCCGGGGAGCTGTTTTTT. This chain uses TRBV12-3 or TRBV12-4 with TRBJ2-2, with 9 nucleotides matching TRBD2. V dropped 3 bases and J dropped 6; count of bases not matched to a gene: 5. The CDR3 has 15 amino acids.

This clonotype showed up just once. The chain couples TRBV5-5 to TRBJ1-5, with unresolved D. V shed 3 bases and J shed 1 base, with 14 bases lying between them. CDR3 length equals 16 residues. Germline values: CDR1 SGHKS, CDR2 YYEKEE (reference sequence). The CDR3 protein is CASSSLGPASNQPQHF. Here the CDR3 DNA reads TGTGCCAGCAGCTCCCTGGGTCCCGCGAGCAATCAGCCCCAGCATTTT.

This clonotype was recorded many times. V gene TRBV11-2 combines with J gene TRBJ2-3; 8 bases fit TRBD2. V lost 4 bases and J lost 6; bases outside the gene matches: 9. This CDR3 contains 15 residues. The germline CDR1 and CDR2 sequences are SGHAT and FQNNGV. CDR3 bases: TGTGCCAGCAGCTACAGCGGGGGAGGTCGGGATACGCAGTATTTT. It specifies CASSYSGGGRDTQYF.

This sequence joins TRBV5-1 and TRBJ1-1; 11 nucleotides agree with TRBD1. Germline loops: CDR1 SGHRS, CDR2 YFSETQ. The CDR3 length is 16 residues. With V trimmed by 2 bases and J by 0 bases, 3 bases remained unmatched. CDR3 protein: CASSFGTGGLNTEAFF. The DNA for the CDR3 is TGCGCCAGCAGCTTCGGGACAGGGGGTTTGAACACTGAAGCTTTCTTT. Combining the CDR3 with reference TRBV5-1 and TRBJ1-1 gives the whole variable domain KAGVTQTPRYLIKTRGQQVTLSCSPISGHRSVSWYQQTPGQGLQFLFEYFSETQRNKGNFPGRFSGRQFSNSRSEMNVSTLELGDSALYLCASSFGTGGLNTEAFFGQGTRLTVV.

The gene calls are TRBV5-5 and TRBJ2-3, with a tentative D call TRBD2 (6 bases). V gave up 5 bases and J gave up 4 bases, with 11 bases separating them. Germline assignment: CDR1 SGHKS and CDR2 YYEKEE (reference sequence). The CDR3 is 13 amino acids. CDR3 bases: TGTGCCAGCAGGGGGGGAGGTTCAGATACGCAGTATTTT. As protein: CASRGGGSDTQYF.

This clonotype was observed at least ten times. V gene TRBV19 combines with J gene TRBJ1-3; 9 bases are shared with TRBD1. Germline loops: CDR1 LNHDA, CDR2 SQIVND (reference sequence). Trimming took 6 bases from V and 4 from J; bases not matched to a gene: 4. The CDR3 runs 14 residues. The CDR3 DNA follows: TGTGCCAGTAGGCGACAGGGGGAAGGAAACACCATATATTTT. Protein sequence: CASRRQGEGNTIYF.

This clonotype came up many times. The chain combines TRBV25-1 with TRBJ1-2; possible D gene TRBD1, 5 bases. The CDR3 contains 16 residues. The V end was cut by 2 bases, the J end by 4 bases, with 17 bases between. Per germline, CDR1 MGHDK and CDR2 SYGVNS. CDR3 sequence: CASSEPLGAGSYGYTF. The CDR3 bases are TGTGCCAGCAGTGAACCCCTCGGGGCAGGATCCTATGGCTACACCTTC.

The chain has TRBV2 and TRBJ2-7, with D tentatively TRBD1 (6 bases). V lost 7 bases and J lost 3, with 16 bases in between. Per the germline V gene, CDR1 is SNHLY and CDR2 is FYNNEI. The CDR3 contains 14 residues. CDR3 nucleotide sequence: TGTGCCAGCACCTTCTCAGGGGTGAGCTACGAGCAGTACTTC. This sequence encodes CASTFSGVSYEQYF.

This clonotype occurred many times. The chain couples TRBV7-6 to TRBJ2-2; 8 bases align to TRBD2. CDR3 size: 16 residues. Trimming cost V 5 bases and J 3 bases; bases outside gene matches: 8. Germline lookup yields CDR1 SGHVS and CDR2 FNYEAQ. The CDR3 is CASSPSSGGYTGELFF. CDR3 in DNA: TGTGCCAGCAGCCCATCCTCGGGGGGGTACACCGGGGAGCTGTTTTTT.

This clonotype has a count of ten or more. V gene TRBV5-5 combines with J gene TRBJ1-5; possibly TRBD1 for D (5 bases). Germline V gene sequence: CDR1 SGHKS, CDR2 YYEKEE (reference sequence). The CDR3 sequence is 15 residues long. V was clipped by 4 bases and J by 4 bases, with 15 bases between them. The CDR3 sequence: CASSGEPGGNQPQHF. The CDR3 DNA reads as TGTGCCAGCAGCGGGGAGCCGGGGGGTAATCAGCCCCAGCATTTT. The full variable domain, in which reference TRBV5-5 and TRBJ1-5 provide the parts outside the CDR3, is DAGVTQSPTHLIKTRGQQVTLRCSPISGHKSVSWYQQVLGQGPQFIFQYYEKEERGRGNFPDRFSARQFPNYSSELNVNALLLGDSALYLCASSGEPGGNQPQHFGDGTRLSIL.

Ten or more counts support this clonotype. The chain carries TRBV20-1 and TRBJ2-4, with D maybe TRBD2 (5 bases). Germline V CDR1 and CDR2: DFQATT, SNEGSKA (reference sequence). The V gene lost 6 bases and the J gene lost 1 base, with 10 bases spanning the gap. The CDR3 runs to 13 residues. CDR3 DNA sequence: TGCAGTGCCCTCAGAGGGGCCAAAAACATTCAGTACTTC. It yields the protein CSALRGAKNIQYF.